A selection of T cell receptor beta chains follows, all from one sample in a study of shared clonotypes between healthy human individuals. TCRdb keeps only in-frame clones here, not all; method: immunoSEQ multiplex PCR. The data show about 2,500,000 clones, over 85% seen once. Sequencing was carried out using naive CD4+ T cells sorted from blood. The origin of the receptors is a man aged 18 to 29 in good health. The CDR3 runs from the conserved cysteine through the conserved F or W. D genes are given only for firm matches. Expanded clones get a size class; other rows say once, few or many, or leave the size out.

d_gene,v_gene,abundance,j_gene,CDR3nt,CDR3aa
.,TRBV2,.,TRBJ1-2,TGTGCCAGCAGTGAACTTAGAGCTTCTGGCTACACCTTC,CASSELRASGYTF
TRBD1,TRBV6-6,once,TRBJ1-2,TGTGCCAGTTCGACAGGGGTGGTCTATGGCTACACCTTC,CASSTGVVYGYTF
.,TRBV6-6,once,TRBJ1-2,TGTGCCAGCAGTTACCCCCAGGGAATCCAGTCTAATGGCTACACCTTC,CASSYPQGIQSNGYTF
TRBD2,TRBV6-1,.,TRBJ2-5,TGTGCCAGCAGTGAAGCTGGCGGGGGGGCACGAGAGACCCAGTACTTC,CASSEAGGGARETQYF
.,TRBV2,.,TRBJ1-1,TGTGCCAGCAGCGACCTTCGGACTGAAGCTTTCTTT,CASSDLRTEAFF
.,TRBV11-2,.,TRBJ1-2,TGTGCCAGCAGCTTAGATCAGGGAGCTAACTATGGCTACACCTTC,CASSLDQGANYGYTF
.,TRBV6-5,few,TRBJ1-6,TGTGCCAGCAGTTACCAGGGGAGGACACCCCTCCACTTT,CASSYQGRTPLHF
TRBD2,TRBV2,.,TRBJ2-5,TGTGCCAGCAGTGAATCGAGGAGCGGGAGCGTAGAGACCCAGTACTTC,CASSESRSGSVETQYF
.,TRBV11-3,.,TRBJ2-7,TGTGCCAGCAGCGGTACAGGGTCGGGGGAGCAGTACTTC,CASSGTGSGEQYF
.,TRBV5-4,.,TRBJ1-6,TGTGCCAGCAGCTCGACCCCCCGCCAAGAACCAGGAGATTCACCCCTCCACTTT,CASSSTPRQEPGDSPLHF
.,TRBV5-1,.,TRBJ2-1,TGCGCCAGCAGCTTCGGTCCGGAGCTCTACAATGAGCAGTTCTTC,CASSFGPELYNEQFF
.,TRBV25-1,.,TRBJ2-1,TGTGCCAGCAGAGCAATCAATGAGCAGTTCTTC,CASRAINEQFF
.,TRBV11-2,.,TRBJ1-1,TGTGCCAGCAGCTTCATAGGGATAGAGGCTTTCTTT,CASSFIGIEAFF
.,TRBV2,once,TRBJ2-7,TGTGCCAGCAGCGAACTGGGCGAGCAGTACTTC,CASSELGEQYF
.,TRBV6-5,.,TRBJ1-4,TGTGCCAGCAGAAATAGACACGCTAATAATGAAAAACTGTTTTTT,CASRNRHANNEKLFF
.,TRBV5-8,.,TRBJ2-5,TGTGCCAGCAGCTTGGGCCTGGGGCAAGAGACCCAGTACTTC,CASSLGLGQETQYF
.,TRBV6-5,.,TRBJ2-1,TGTGCCAGCAGTTCGACAGAACTAGGCAATGAGCAGTTCTTC,CASSSTELGNEQFF
.,TRBV7-2,.,TRBJ2-7,TGTGCCAGCAGCTTATACACCCGCAGCCTCTCCTACGAGCAGTACTTC,CASSLYTRSLSYEQYF
.,TRBV10-1,.,TRBJ2-5,TGCGCCAGCAGTGAGGGGGCCATAGGGGAGACCCAGTACTTC,CASSEGAIGETQYF
.,TRBV30,once,TRBJ1-1,TGTGCCTGGAGTGTATCGGGGGGAGGAGCTGAAGCTTTCTTT,CAWSVSGGGAEAFF
.,TRBV21-1,.,TRBJ2-3,TGTGCCAGCAAGGAGGGGAGCACAGATACGCAGTATTTT,CASKEGSTDTQYF
.,TRBV4-1,.,TRBJ2-7,TGCGCCAGCAGCCAGACCGGGACAGCAGGGGGGGAGCAGTACTTC,CASSQTGTAGGEQYF
TRBD1,TRBV6-4,.,TRBJ2-1,TGTGCCAGCAGTGCCTACAGGGGGCGGGATGAGCAGTTCTTC,CASSAYRGRDEQFF
TRBD1,TRBV30,.,TRBJ2-1,TGTGCCTGGAGATGGGCAGGGGGTCCCTACAATGAGCAGTTCTTC,CAWRWAGGPYNEQFF
.,TRBV28,.,TRBJ1-2,TGTGCCAGCAGTTTTCTGGGTAACTATGGCTACACCTTC,CASSFLGNYGYTF
TRBD1,TRBV27,.,TRBJ2-7,TGTGCCAGCAGTTTATCGAAGGGGGCAAGATACGAGCAGTACTTC,CASSLSKGARYEQYF
.,TRBV9,.,TRBJ2-2,TGTGCCAGCAGTCCCATTTCTCTTGGAATAGGCGGGGAGCTGTTTTTT,CASSPISLGIGGELFF
.,TRBV6-5,.,TRBJ2-3,TGTGCCAGCAGTTCAGGGAGTCGGACGCAGTATTTT,CASSSGSRTQYF
.,TRBV6-6,.,TRBJ2-7,TGTGCCAGCAGTTACTATCGCGACGGGAACGAGCAGTACTTC,CASSYYRDGNEQYF
TRBD1,TRBV4-1,.,TRBJ1-1,TGCGCCAGCAGCCGCACAGGGGGCCGTACTGAAGCTTTCTTT,CASSRTGGRTEAFF
TRBD1,TRBV7-9,.,TRBJ1-3,TGTGCCAGCAGCCCCAGGGGGGCCTCTGGAAACACCATATATTTT,CASSPRGASGNTIYF
.,TRBV7-9,.,TRBJ2-5,TGTGCCAGCAGCTTAGGGGACGGAAGGGGACAAGAGACCCAGTACTTC,CASSLGDGRGQETQYF
.,TRBV6-8,.,TRBJ2-1,TGTGCCAGCAGTTACTCGCCGCGCGCCTTCTCACACACGGACGGAAGCTCCTACAATGAGCAGTTCTTC,CASSYSPRAFSHTDGSSYNEQFF
.,TRBV21-1,.,TRBJ1-5,TGTGCCAGCTTACGGGTAAGCAATCAGCCCCAGCATTTT,CASLRVSNQPQHF